The 20 T cell receptor beta chains presented below share a single source sample, sequenced in a study of control samples from healthy donors and cancer patients. Sequencing used immunoSEQ multiplex PCR; TCRdb keeps in-frame clones, though not all of them. The sample gives fewer than 250,000 clones, 91% of which show up once; less than 2% is in the top ten. What was sequenced was blood. These receptors all stem from a man in his thirties or forties in good health.

V gene TRBV7-9 combines with J gene TRBJ1-1; no clear D gene. The germline gives CDR1 SEHNR, CDR2 FQNEAQ (reference sequence). Trimming took off 6 bases at V and 3 bases at J, with 8 bases between the two ends. The CDR3 is 12 amino acids. In nucleotides, the CDR3 is TGTGCCAGCAGTCGGACGGACACTGAAGCTTTCTTT. It codes for CASSRTDTEAFF.

The chain is built from TRBV4-1 and TRBJ1-2; no reliable D call. CDR1 is MGHRA and CDR2 is YSYEKL in the germline V gene. V gave up 0 bases and J gave up 4 bases, with 12 bases separating them. The CDR3 length is 15 residues. CDR3 region: CASSQDQVTVYGYTF. The CDR3 nucleotides are TGCGCCAGCAGCCAAGATCAAGTAACAGTCTATGGCTACACCTTC.

The rearrangement links TRBV2 to TRBJ2-6, with D unresolved. V lost 4 bases, J lost 1 base, and 17 bases lay in between. The CDR3 extends over 18 amino acids. Per germline, CDR1 SNHLY and CDR2 FYNNEI. The CDR3 loop reads CASSAGRFWGSGANVLTF. The CDR3 DNA reads TGTGCCAGCAGTGCAGGACGCTTCTGGGGTTCTGGGGCCAACGTCCTGACTTTC.

Only a few counts were recorded for this clone. This sample also contains other DNA sequences that code for the same CDR3. The chain has TRBV6-2 or TRBV6-3 and TRBJ2-7, with 10 bases lining up with TRBD2. CDR1 is MNHEY and CDR2 is SVGEGT in the germline V gene. The CDR3 sequence is 15 residues long. Losses at the gene ends were 6 bases for V and 1 base for J; bases not matched to a gene: 6. The chain's CDR3 is CASSSSGGGSYEQYF. CDR3 DNA sequence: TGTGCCAGCAGCTCTAGCGGGGGTGGATCCTACGAGCAGTACTTC.

About this clone itself: Other DNA variants within this sample encode the same CDR3. The chain combines TRBV5-1 with TRBJ1-2; possibly TRBD1 for D (5 bases). Trimming left V 4 bases short and J 2 bases short, with 6 bases between. Germline CDR1 reads SGHRS; CDR2 reads YFSETQ. CDR3 length: 12 residues. CDR3 in amino acids: CASSPGNYGYTF. The CDR3 nucleotides are TGCGCCAGCAGCCCAGGGAACTATGGCTACACCTTC.

The rearrangement links TRBV19 to TRBJ1-5; D may be TRBD1 (6 bases). Trimming pared 3 bases from V and 2 bases from J, leaving 14 bases between. Germline assignment: CDR1 LNHDA and CDR2 SQIVND (reference sequence). This CDR3 comprises 16 residues. The CDR3 DNA reads TGTGCCAGTAGTATCCCAACAGGGATAGGCAATCAGCCCCAGCATTTT. Residues: CASSIPTGIGNQPQHF.

This clone was observed a few times. The chain links TRBV28 to TRBJ1-1; no firm D call. Trimming left V 6 bases short and J 4 bases short, with 12 bases between. Germline CDR1 reads MDHEN; CDR2 reads SYDVKM. This CDR3 spans 13 amino acids. In DNA form, the CDR3 reads TGTGCCAGCAGACCCGCGGGGTTCACTGAAGCTTTCTTT. It codes for CASRPAGFTEAFF.

The chain is built from TRBV2 and TRBJ2-5; maybe TRBD1 (6 bases). The CDR3 extends over 14 amino acids. Trimming stripped 2 bases from V and 4 bases from J, with 11 bases between. Germline V gene data show CDR1 as SNHLY and CDR2 as FYNNEI. Here the CDR3 DNA reads TGTGCCAGCAGTGAATTAAGGGGGATAGAGACCCAGTACTTC. It yields the protein CASSELRGIETQYF.

The V gene is TRBV3-1 (or the pseudogene TRBV3-2), the J gene TRBJ1-5; D remains ambiguous. Germline V gives CDR1 LGHDT, CDR2 YNNKEL (reference sequence). This CDR3 region has 13 residues. Trimming took off 3 bases at V and 4 bases at J, with 7 bases between the two ends. The chain's CDR3 is CASSQSRNQPQHF. The CDR3 coding sequence is TGTGCCAGCAGCCAGAGCAGGAATCAGCCCCAGCATTTT.

The chain couples TRBV6-1 to TRBJ2-3; perhaps D is TRBD1 or TRBD2 (5 bases each). Germline assignment: CDR1 MNHNS and CDR2 SASEGT. The CDR3 spans 15 residues. V lost 3 bases and J lost 5, with 15 bases in between. CDR3 region: CASSESRGVGDTQYF. The CDR3 bases are TGTGCCAGCAGTGAGAGTCGAGGGGTGGGAGATACGCAGTATTTT.

The chain recombines TRBV3-1 (or the pseudogene TRBV3-2) with TRBJ2-1; D is perhaps TRBD1 (6 bases). The CDR3 is made up of 17 amino acids. V shed 4 bases and J shed 5 bases, with 21 bases lying between them. In germline, CDR1 is LGHDT, CDR2 YNNKEL (reference sequence). In DNA, the CDR3 is TGTGCCAGCAGCCCTCCAGGGGCTCTCGGGCCCCACAATGAGCAGTTCTTC. This gives the protein CASSPPGALGPHNEQFF.

The chain joins TRBV20-1 to TRBJ1-2; 8 bases are shared with TRBD1. Germline V gene sequence: CDR1 DFQATT, CDR2 SNEGSKA (reference sequence). J lost 4 bases, V lost 3 bases, and 10 bases had no gene match. The CDR3 consists of 15 residues. The CDR3 reads CSASIAGGFTYGYTF. The CDR3, as DNA: TGCAGTGCTAGTATCGCAGGGGGCTTTACCTATGGCTACACCTTC.

The gene calls are TRBV5-1 and TRBJ2-3, with 12 bases aligning to TRBD1. The CDR3 runs 15 residues. Trimming cost V 9 bases and J 4 bases; bases outside gene matches: 9. The germline V gene has CDR1 SGHRS and CDR2 YFSETQ. CDR3 DNA: TGCGCCACCCGACTAGGGACAGGGGGCCCAGATACGCAGTATTTT. Protein product: CATRLGTGGPDTQYF. The full variable domain, completed using reference TRBV5-1 and TRBJ2-3, is KAGVTQTPRYLIKTRGQQVTLSCSPISGHRSVSWYQQTPGQGLQFLFEYFSETQRNKGNFPGRFSGRQFSNSRSEMNVSTLELGDSALYLCATRLGTGGPDTQYFGPGTRLTVL.

V is TRBV6-1 and J is TRBJ1-4, with TRBD1 matching over 7 bases. The CDR3 has 14 amino acids. J gave up 5 bases and V 1 base, and 1 base lay outside the gene matches. The germline CDR1 and CDR2 sequences are MNHNS and SASEGT. CDR3 amino acids: CASSEGQGNEKLFF. For the CDR3, the DNA is TGTGCCAGCAGTGAAGGACAGGGCAATGAAAAACTGTTTTTT.

J is TRBJ2-2 and V is TRBV10-1, with 11 positions matching TRBD1. The CDR3 runs to 15 residues. CDR1 is WNHNN, CDR2 SYGVQD, per germline (reference sequence). Trimming took 7 bases from V and 4 from J; bases not matched to a gene: 5. The DNA for the CDR3 is TGCGCCAGCAAGGACAGGGGGCGTAGCACCGGGGAGCTGTTTTTT. Translated, it gives CASKDRGRSTGELFF.

The rearrangement joins TRBV5-5 to TRBJ1-1; D call uncertain. The CDR3 is 13 amino acids. V lost 4 bases and J lost 10, with 17 bases in between. Looked up from germline, CDR1 is SGHKS and CDR2 is YYEKEE (reference sequence). CDR3 coding DNA: TGTGCCAGCAGCCTACCGGACCCCCGGGGAGCTTTCTTT. Residues: CASSLPDPRGAFF.

This chain links TRBV10-1 with TRBJ2-2, with D perhaps TRBD1 (5 bases). Germline V CDR1 and CDR2: WNHNN, SYGVQD (reference sequence). Trimming removed 5 bases from V and 5 bases from J, with 15 bases in between. This CDR3 contains 15 residues. This CDR3 reads CASSLRGKGTGELFF. The CDR3 coding sequence is TGCGCCAGCAGTCTAAGGGGAAAAGGGACCGGGGAGCTGTTTTTT.

The rearrangement joins TRBV19 to TRBJ2-2; 10 positions match TRBD2. The J segment lost 5 bases and the V segment lost 4 bases, leaving 4 bases of the junction unmatched. The V gene's germline CDR1 is LNHDA and CDR2 SQIVND (reference sequence). The CDR3 contains 15 residues. The CDR3 sequence: CASSKLAGRTGELFF. As DNA, the CDR3 is TGTGCCAGTAGTAAACTAGCGGGGCGGACCGGGGAGCTGTTTTTT.

The rearrangement joins TRBV5-6 to TRBJ2-5, with 9 bases that match TRBD2. In germline, CDR1 is SGHDT, CDR2 YYEEEE. The CDR3 loop spans 17 amino acids. V gave up 4 bases and J gave up 2 bases; unmatched junction bases: 12. As DNA, the CDR3 is TGTGCCAGCAGCGAACAAATACGGCGGGGGGGACAAGAGACCCAGTACTTC. It encodes CASSEQIRRGGQETQYF.

This rearrangement joins TRBV6-1 to TRBJ1-2; 8 bases agree with TRBD1. The trim removed 3 bases at V and 4 bases at J, leaving 16 bases unmatched. Per germline, CDR1 MNHNS and CDR2 SASEGT. This CDR3 spans 18 amino acids. Here the CDR3 DNA reads TGTGCCAGCAGTGATCGTGATTATGGGGCAGGGGGCGTCTATGGCTACACCTTC. Protein: CASSDRDYGAGGVYGYTF.